The rows below give T cell receptor beta chains drawn from one sample of a study of T cells in Graves' hyperthyroidism and ophthalmopathy. MiXCR was run by TCRdb on the multiplex PCR reads, yielding one entry per CDR3 protein. This sample has 650,000 to 850,000 distinct CDR3 sequences; over 15% occur once, and the top ten carry around 15%. What was sequenced was blood. All receptors derive from a woman between 50 and 59 years old with Graves' hyperthyroidism that later progressed to Graves' ophthalmopathy. CDR3s include the opening cysteine and the closing phenylalanine or tryptophan. A D gene is named only where the DNA matches it firmly. Where a row states a size, it is once, few, many or the class of an expanded clone; other rows omit it.

clone size	D gene	J gene	V gene	CDR3 DNA	CDR3 protein
few	TRBD2	TRBJ2-5	TRBV29-1	TGCAGCGTTGATGAGAGGGCTAGCGGGGGCCAAGAGACCCAGTACTTC	CSVDERASGGQETQYF
.	.	TRBJ2-3	TRBV14	TGTGCCAGCAGCCCACTAGAGGATACTAGCACAGATACGCAGTATTTT	CASSPLEDTSTDTQYF
.	.	TRBJ1-1	TRBV7-2	TGTGCCAGCAGCTTAGCGACGGGCAGGGGCACTGAAGCTTTCTTT	CASSLATGRGTEAFF
once	TRBD1	TRBJ1-5	TRBV10-3	TGTGCCATCAGTGAAAGCAGGGGGGTTGACGGCAATCAGCCCCAGCATTTT	CAISESRGVDGNQPQHF
few	.	TRBJ1-5	TRBV7-2	TGTGCCAGCAGCTCACTTAATTCGGCGGAGCCCCAGCATTTT	CASSSLNSAEPQHF
many	.	TRBJ2-7	TRBV6-1	TGTGCCAGCAGCTCCCGGGGGTCCTCCACCTACGAGCAGTACTTC	CASSSRGSSTYEQYF
few	TRBD2	TRBJ2-2	TRBV4-1	TGCGCCAGCAGCCAGGTCCTAGCGGGGGTGAACACCGGGGAGCTGTTTTTT	CASSQVLAGVNTGELFF
many	.	TRBJ1-5	TRBV2	TGTGCCAGCAGGGAGGGGAATCAGCCCCAGCATTTT	CASREGNQPQHF
few	.	TRBJ1-1	TRBV12-5	TGTGCTAGTGCGACTTTTATGAACACTGAAGCTTTCTTT	CASATFMNTEAFF
few	.	TRBJ1-1	TRBV5-1	TGCGCCAGCAGCTTTGGAGATCGCACTGAAGCTTTCTTT	CASSFGDRTEAFF
few	.	TRBJ2-2	TRBV10-1	TGCGCCAGCAGTGAGCCGTCGGGCACGAACACCGGGGAGCTGTTTTTT	CASSEPSGTNTGELFF
.	.	TRBJ1-2	TRBV15	TGTGCCACCAGCAGAGAAGTGACCGGAACCTATGGCTACACCTTC	CATSREVTGTYGYTF
many	TRBD2	TRBJ2-1	TRBV2	TGTGCCAGCCGAGTACTAGCGGGGCTTTACAATGAGCAGTTCTTC	CASRVLAGLYNEQFF
.	.	TRBJ1-6	TRBV30	TGTGCCTGGGGACAGAGCTCCTATAATTCACCCCTCCACTTT	CAWGQSSYNSPLHF
few	.	TRBJ1-5	TRBV2	TGTGCCAGCAGCCGCGAATCTCAGGGGACGGGCAGCAATCAGCCCCAGCATTTT	CASSRESQGTGSNQPQHF
.	.	TRBJ2-2	TRBV6-1	TGTGCCAGCAGACAGGGGAGGAGCACCGGGGAGCTGTTTTTT	CASRQGRSTGELFF
many	.	TRBJ2-7	TRBV20-1	TGCAGTGCTAGACTTATGGACTACGAGCAGTACTTC	CSARLMDYEQYF
few	TRBD1	TRBJ1-1	TRBV12-5	TGTGCTAGTGGTTGGGACAGCGAGACTGAAGCTTTCTTT	CASGWDSETEAFF
few	TRBD1	TRBJ1-4	TRBV5-8	TGTGCCAGCACCCTAGACAGGGACGTTGAAAAACTGTTTTTT	CASTLDRDVEKLFF
.	TRBD1	TRBJ2-7	TRBV7-9	TGTGCCAGCAGCTCGACAGGGGGCACCGCCTACGAGCAGTACTTC	CASSSTGGTAYEQYF
many	.	TRBJ2-7	TRBV27	TGTGCCAGCAGAACGAGGCAAGACTTACCCTACGAGCAGTACTTC	CASRTRQDLPYEQYF
.	.	TRBJ1-2	TRBV11-2	TGTGCCAGCAGCTGGACAGAATATGGCTACACCTTC	CASSWTEYGYTF
many	TRBD1	TRBJ1-2	TRBV3-1	TGTGCCAGCAGCCCACAGGGGGCCGGCGGCTACACCTTC	CASSPQGAGGYTF
few	TRBD1	TRBJ1-2	TRBV12-3/TRBV12-4	TGTGCCAGCAGTTCGAACACAGGGGCGGACTATGGCTACACCTTC	CASSSNTGADYGYTF
many	TRBD1	TRBJ1-1	TRBV24-1	TGTGCCACCAGTGACTCAGGACAGGGCCTCACTGAAGCTTTCTTT	CATSDSGQGLTEAFF
once	TRBD1	TRBJ2-3	TRBV5-7	TGTGCCAGCAGCTTGGAAGGGGGCCAGCGCACAGATACGCAGTATTTT	CASSLEGGQRTDTQYF
.	.	TRBJ1-6	TRBV30	TGTGCCTGGAGTCTGGGGCAGGGGAATTCACCCCTCCACTTT	CAWSLGQGNSPLHF
many	.	TRBJ2-3	TRBV3-1	TGTGCCACCAAAAAAACAGATACGCAGTATTTT	CATKKTDTQYF
.	.	TRBJ2-4	TRBV20-1	TGCAGTGTCTTGCCAGGGACTCGTCAAAACATTCAGTACTTC	CSVLPGTRQNIQYF
few	TRBD2	TRBJ2-3	TRBV9	TGTGCCAGCAGCGTCTCTAGCGGGCGCACAGATACGCAGTATTTT	CASSVSSGRTDTQYF
.	.	TRBJ2-4	TRBV11-2	TGTGCCAGCAGCCCAAGGGGCGGGGGCATTGGGTACTTC	CASSPRGGGIGYF
few	TRBD2	TRBJ2-5	TRBV3-1	TGTGCCAGCAGCCGGGGAAGCGGGGGGATTTGGGAGACCCAGTACTTC	CASSRGSGGIWETQYF
.	.	TRBJ2-2	TRBV4-1	TGCGCCAGCAGCCAAGAGGGCACGAACACCGGGGAGCTGTTTTTT	CASSQEGTNTGELFF
.	.	TRBJ2-1	TRBV15	TGTGCCACCAGCCCACACAGGTCGGGCGATGAGCAGTTCTTC	CATSPHRSGDEQFF
many	.	TRBJ2-4	TRBV12-3/TRBV12-4	TGTGCCAGCAGGGGTGACACCAAAAACATTCAGTACTTC	CASRGDTKNIQYF
.	.	TRBJ1-2	TRBV10-3	TGTGCCATCAGTGGGACCTACGGGGGGTTAGCGACAGATGGCTACACCTTC	CAISGTYGGLATDGYTF
few	.	TRBJ2-1	TRBV10-1	TGCGCCAGCAGTGTGGCCCCCCGGAATGAGCAGTTCTTC	CASSVAPRNEQFF
.	.	TRBJ1-5	TRBV20-1	TGCAGTGCTAGAACCTTGGAAGACAATCAGCCCCAGCATTTT	CSARTLEDNQPQHF